This TCR beta chain was obtained from a study of cytomegalovirus exposure and HLA in healthy donors. Germline assignment: CDR1 ENHRY and CDR2 SYGVKD. The junction had 2 bases not matched to a gene; V was cut back by 7 bases and J by 1 base. The CDR3 totals 14 residues. Use of 60 Vbeta and 13 Jbeta primers characterized the PCR. Method: immunoSEQ multiplex PCR; TCRdb's copy keeps in-frame clones and lacks some. The clone table shows about 84,000 clones, with the ten largest holding 0.58%. The rearrangement uses TRBV10-3 and TRBJ2-2; 8 positions match TRBD1. The clonotype was recovered from a man aged 50 to 60 in good health and CMV-seronegative. Sequencing was carried out using PBMCs. The CDR3 loop is CAIKGQVNTGELFF. CDR3 coding DNA: TGTGCCATCAAGGGACAGGTGAACACCGGGGAGCTGTTTTTT.